This entry is about one T cell receptor (beta chain). What it binds is not known. This specimen comes from a study of shared clonotypes between healthy human individuals. This CDR3 is 15 amino acids long. V was pared by 0 bases and J by 4 bases, with 4 bases of the junction left unmatched. CDR1 LGHNA and CDR2 YNFKEQ come from the germline V gene. Tens of thousands of T cell genomes (approximately 180 ng DNA) went into each sorted-subset replicate. Repertoires were generated with immunoSEQ multiplex PCR, while TCRdb's copy carries only in-frame clones and drops some. The profile shows 2 million or so clones, 85% to 95% of them singletons. Naivety among CD8 cells was defined by CD45RO negativity and positive CCR7 selection, thereby excluding terminally differentiated effector memory CD45RA+ cells. Study-wide results and limits: A small donor pool kept down the genetic and exposure-history diversity that was represented. For naive CD4 cells, approximately 4.7% of clonotypes were shared across a handful of donors.

The sequenced sample was naive CD8+ T cells sorted from blood. The clonotype originates from a man in his late teens or twenties in good health. The rearrangement joins TRBV4-2 to TRBJ1-2; TRBD1 aligns across 8 bases. The CDR3 is CASSQDQGAGYGYTF. CDR3 nucleotides: TGTGCCAGCAGCCAAGATCAGGGGGCTGGCTATGGCTACACCTTC.